This T cell receptor (beta chain) emerged from a study of T cells in Graves' hyperthyroidism and ophthalmopathy. This clonotype has at least ten counts. The germline gives CDR1 DFQATT, CDR2 SNEGSKA (reference sequence). After removal of 6 bases from V and 2 bases from J, the junction contained 9 bases not matched to a gene. The CDR3 length is 15 residues. Authors of the study amplified TCR beta CDR3 regions from RNA transcripts. The HTBI primer set drove a first-round RT-PCR of the TCR CDR3. TCRdb ran MiXCR on the multiplex PCR reads and lists one entry per CDR3 protein. The sample has over 400,000 distinct CDR3 sequences, approximately 15% seen once.

The receptor comes from a man younger than 30 with Graves' ophthalmopathy. The sequenced material came from blood. The J gene is TRBJ2-7, the V gene TRBV20-1; 11 bases are shared with TRBD1. The CDR3 region has the DNA TGCAGTGCGATGGGGGTGGGACAGGGGGCCTACGAGCAGTACTTC. This translates into CSAMGVGQGAYEQYF.